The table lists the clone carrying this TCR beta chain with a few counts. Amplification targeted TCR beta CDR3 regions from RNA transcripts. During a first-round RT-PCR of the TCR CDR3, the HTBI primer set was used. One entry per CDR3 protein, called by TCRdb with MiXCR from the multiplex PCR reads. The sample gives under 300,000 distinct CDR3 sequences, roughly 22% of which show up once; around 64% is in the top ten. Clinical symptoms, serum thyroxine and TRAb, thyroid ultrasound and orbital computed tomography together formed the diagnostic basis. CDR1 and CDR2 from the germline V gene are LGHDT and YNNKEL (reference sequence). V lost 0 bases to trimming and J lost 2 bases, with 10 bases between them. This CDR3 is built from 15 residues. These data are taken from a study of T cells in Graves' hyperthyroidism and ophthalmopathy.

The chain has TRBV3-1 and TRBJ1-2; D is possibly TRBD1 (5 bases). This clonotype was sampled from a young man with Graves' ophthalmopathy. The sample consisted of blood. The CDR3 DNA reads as TGTGCCAGCAGCCAAGAAGCCGGGGACAACTATGGCTACACCTTC. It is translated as CASSQEAGDNYGYTF.